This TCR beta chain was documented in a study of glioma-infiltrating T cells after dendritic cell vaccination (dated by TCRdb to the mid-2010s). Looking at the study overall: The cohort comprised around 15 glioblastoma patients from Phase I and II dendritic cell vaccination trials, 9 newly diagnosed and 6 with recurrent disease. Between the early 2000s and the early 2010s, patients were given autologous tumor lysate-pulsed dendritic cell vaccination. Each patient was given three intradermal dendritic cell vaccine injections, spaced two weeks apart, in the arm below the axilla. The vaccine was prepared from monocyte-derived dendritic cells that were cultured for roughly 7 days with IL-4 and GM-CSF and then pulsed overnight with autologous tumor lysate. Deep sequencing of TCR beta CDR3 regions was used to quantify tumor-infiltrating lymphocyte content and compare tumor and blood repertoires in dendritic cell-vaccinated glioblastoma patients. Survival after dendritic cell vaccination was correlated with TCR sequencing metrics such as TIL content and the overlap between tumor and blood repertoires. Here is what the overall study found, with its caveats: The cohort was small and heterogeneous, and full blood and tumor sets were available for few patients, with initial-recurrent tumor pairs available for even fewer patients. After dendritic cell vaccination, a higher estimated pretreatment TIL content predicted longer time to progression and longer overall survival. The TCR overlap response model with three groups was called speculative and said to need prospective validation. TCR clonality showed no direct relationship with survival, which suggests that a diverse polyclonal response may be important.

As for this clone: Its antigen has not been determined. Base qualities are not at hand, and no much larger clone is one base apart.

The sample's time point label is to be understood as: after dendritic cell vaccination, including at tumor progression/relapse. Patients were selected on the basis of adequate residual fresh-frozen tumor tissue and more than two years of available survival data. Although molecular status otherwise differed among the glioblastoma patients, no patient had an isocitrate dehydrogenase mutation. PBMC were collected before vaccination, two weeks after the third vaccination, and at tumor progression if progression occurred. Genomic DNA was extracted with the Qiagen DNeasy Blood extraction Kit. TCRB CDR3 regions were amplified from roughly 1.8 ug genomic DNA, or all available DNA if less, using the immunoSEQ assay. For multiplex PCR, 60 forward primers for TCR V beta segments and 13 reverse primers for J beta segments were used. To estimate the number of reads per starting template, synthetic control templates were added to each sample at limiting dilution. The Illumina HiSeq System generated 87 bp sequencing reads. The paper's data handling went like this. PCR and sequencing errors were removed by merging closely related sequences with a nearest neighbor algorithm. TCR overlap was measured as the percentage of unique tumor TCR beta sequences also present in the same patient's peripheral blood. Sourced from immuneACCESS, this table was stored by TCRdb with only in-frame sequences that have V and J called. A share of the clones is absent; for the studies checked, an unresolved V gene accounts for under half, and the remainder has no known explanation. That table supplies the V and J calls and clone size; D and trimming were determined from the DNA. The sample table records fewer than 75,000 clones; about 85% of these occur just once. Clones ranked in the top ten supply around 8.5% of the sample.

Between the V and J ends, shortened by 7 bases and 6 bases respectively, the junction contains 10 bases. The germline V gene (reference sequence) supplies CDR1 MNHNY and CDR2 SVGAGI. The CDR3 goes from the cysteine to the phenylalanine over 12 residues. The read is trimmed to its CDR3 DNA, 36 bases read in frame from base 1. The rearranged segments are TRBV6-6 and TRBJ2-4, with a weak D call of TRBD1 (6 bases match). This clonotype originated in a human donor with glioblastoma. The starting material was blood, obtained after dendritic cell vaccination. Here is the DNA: TGTGCCAGCAACGCGGACAGAAACATTCAGTACTTC. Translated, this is CASNADRNIQYF.